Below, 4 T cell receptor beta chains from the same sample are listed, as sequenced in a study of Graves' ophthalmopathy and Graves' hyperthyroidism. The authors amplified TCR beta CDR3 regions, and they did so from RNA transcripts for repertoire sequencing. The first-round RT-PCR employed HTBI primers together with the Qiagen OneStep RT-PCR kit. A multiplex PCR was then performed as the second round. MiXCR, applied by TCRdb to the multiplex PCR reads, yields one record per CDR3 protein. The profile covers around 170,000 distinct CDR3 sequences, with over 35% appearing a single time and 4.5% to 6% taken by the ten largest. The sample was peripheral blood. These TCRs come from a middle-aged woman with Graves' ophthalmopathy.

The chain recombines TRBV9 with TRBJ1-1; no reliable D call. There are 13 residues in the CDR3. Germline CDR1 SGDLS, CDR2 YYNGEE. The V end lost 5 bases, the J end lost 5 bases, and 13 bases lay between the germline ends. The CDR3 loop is CASSPDLQTEAFF. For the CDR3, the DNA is TGTGCCAGCAGTCCAGACCTTCAGACTGAAGCTTTCTTT.

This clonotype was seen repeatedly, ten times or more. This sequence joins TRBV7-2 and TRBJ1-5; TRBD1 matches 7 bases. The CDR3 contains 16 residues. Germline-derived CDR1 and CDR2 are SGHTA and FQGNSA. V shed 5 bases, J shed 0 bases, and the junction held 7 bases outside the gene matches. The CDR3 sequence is CASSAIGTVSNQPQHF. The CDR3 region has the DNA TGTGCCAGCAGCGCAATCGGGACAGTTAGCAATCAGCCCCAGCATTTT.

As DNA, the CDR3 is TGTGCCAGCAGTTCCGCGACAGGCAGCCGTTCACCCCTCCACTTT. Its protein is CASSSATGSRSPLHF. The chain uses TRBV6-5 and TRBJ1-6; perhaps TRBD1 as D (6 bases). This CDR3 contains 15 residues. The V end lost 4 bases, the J end lost 9 bases, and 16 bases lay between the germline ends. From germline, CDR1 is MNHEY and CDR2 SVGAGI.

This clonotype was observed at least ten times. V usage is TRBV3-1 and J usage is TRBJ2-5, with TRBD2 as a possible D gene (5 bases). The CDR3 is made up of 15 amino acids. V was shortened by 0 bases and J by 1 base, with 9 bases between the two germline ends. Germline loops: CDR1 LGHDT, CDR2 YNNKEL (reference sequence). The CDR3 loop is CASSQEPGIQETQYF. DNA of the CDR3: TGTGCCAGCAGCCAAGAACCGGGGATCCAAGAGACCCAGTACTTC.